The T cell receptor (beta chain) under discussion was sequenced for a study of T cells in Graves' hyperthyroidism and ophthalmopathy. Overall study context: Peripheral blood was taken when the disease was first diagnosed, before any treatment began.

This clonotype was detected ten times or more. Using RNA transcripts as the source, TCR beta CDR3 regions were amplified. TCR CDR3 regions were first amplified by RT-PCR with HTBI primers. One entry per CDR3 protein results from TCRdb running MiXCR on the multiplex PCR reads. This repertoire shows a few hundred thousand distinct CDR3 sequences, roughly 15% found once; its top ten account for roughly 21%. The J segment lost 0 bases and the V segment lost 7 bases, leaving 14 bases of the junction unmatched. This CDR3 region has 18 residues. Per the germline V gene, CDR1 is SGHAT and CDR2 is FQNNGV. Sequenced sample: blood. The receptor comes from a woman aged 30 to 39 with Graves' ophthalmopathy. The rearrangement uses TRBV11-2 and TRBJ2-7; 11 bases align to TRBD2. DNA for the CDR3: TGTGCCAGCACCCTAGGGGGACTAGCGGCTTTAAGCTCCTACGAGCAGTACTTC. It specifies CASTLGGLAALSSYEQYF.